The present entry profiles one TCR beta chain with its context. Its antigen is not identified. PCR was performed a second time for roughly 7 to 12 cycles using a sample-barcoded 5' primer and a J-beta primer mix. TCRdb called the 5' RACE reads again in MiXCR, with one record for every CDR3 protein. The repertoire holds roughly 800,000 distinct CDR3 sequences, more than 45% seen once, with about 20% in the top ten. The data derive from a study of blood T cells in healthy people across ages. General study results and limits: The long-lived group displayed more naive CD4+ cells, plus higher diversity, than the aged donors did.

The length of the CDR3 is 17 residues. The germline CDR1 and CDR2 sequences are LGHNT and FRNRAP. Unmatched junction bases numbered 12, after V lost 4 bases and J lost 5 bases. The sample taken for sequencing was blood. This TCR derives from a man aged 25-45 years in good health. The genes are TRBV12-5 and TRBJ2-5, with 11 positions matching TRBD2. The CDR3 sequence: CASGSYSGGDVRETQYF. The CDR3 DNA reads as TGTGCTAGTGGTTCTTATAGCGGGGGGGACGTTCGGGAGACCCAGTACTTC.